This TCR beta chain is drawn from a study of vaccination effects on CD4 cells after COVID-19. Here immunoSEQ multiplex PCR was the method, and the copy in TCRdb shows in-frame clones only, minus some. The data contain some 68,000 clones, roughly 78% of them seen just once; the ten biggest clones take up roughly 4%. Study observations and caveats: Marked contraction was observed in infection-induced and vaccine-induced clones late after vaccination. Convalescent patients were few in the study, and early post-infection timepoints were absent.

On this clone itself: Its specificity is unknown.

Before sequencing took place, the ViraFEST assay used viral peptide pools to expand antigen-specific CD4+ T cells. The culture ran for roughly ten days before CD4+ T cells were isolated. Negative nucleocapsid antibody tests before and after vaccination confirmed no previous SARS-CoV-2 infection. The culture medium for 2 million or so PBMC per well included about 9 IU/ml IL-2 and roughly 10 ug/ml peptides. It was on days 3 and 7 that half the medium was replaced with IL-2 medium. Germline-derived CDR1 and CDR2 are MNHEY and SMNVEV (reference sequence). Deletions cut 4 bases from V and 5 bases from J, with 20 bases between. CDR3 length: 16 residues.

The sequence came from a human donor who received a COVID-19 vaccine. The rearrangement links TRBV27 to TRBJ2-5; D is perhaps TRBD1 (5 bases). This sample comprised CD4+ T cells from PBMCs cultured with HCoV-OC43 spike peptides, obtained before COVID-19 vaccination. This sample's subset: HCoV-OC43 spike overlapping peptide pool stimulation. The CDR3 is CASSSYGPSPGETQYF. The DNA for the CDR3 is TGTGCCAGCAGTTCCTACGGGCCGAGCCCAGGGGAGACCCAGTACTTC.